This T cell receptor (beta chain) was identified during a study of regulatory T cells in long-lasting Graves disease. This clonotype was seen ten or more times. This sample's time point: newly diagnosed GD, antithyroid drugs for less than 3 months. From RNA extracted from PBMCs, the TCR library was made. This CDR3 region has 15 residues. Germline CDR1 is SEHNR and CDR2 is FQNEAQ (reference sequence). The junction had 10 bases not matched to a gene; V was cut back by 5 bases and J by 4 bases. Combining iRepertoire HTBI primers with Arm-PCR of CDR3 regions, the authors built TCR beta libraries. TCRdb reanalysed the multiplex PCR reads using MiXCR and keeps one entry per CDR3 protein. The sample comprises about half a million distinct CDR3 sequences, around 12% of which are singletons, and around 10% rests with the top ten. These same records also appear under a second study, on T cells in Graves' hyperthyroidism and ophthalmopathy.

The TCR was taken from a woman under 40 with Graves disease. The sequencing here drew on peripheral blood mononuclear cells (PBMCs), taken at new diagnosis, from a patient treated with antithyroid drugs. The rearrangement links TRBV7-9 to TRBJ1-1; TRBD1 matches 7 bases. As DNA, the CDR3 is TGTGCCAGCAGCGATCCGGGACAGCTAACCACTGAAGCTTTCTTT. Translation: CASSDPGQLTTEAFF. The variable domain in full, completed from reference TRBV7-9 and TRBJ1-1, reads DTGVSQNPRHKITKRGQNVTFRCDPISEHNRLYWYRQTLGQGPEFLTYFQNEAQLEKSRLLSDRFSAERPKGSFSTLEIQRTEQGDSAMYLCASSDPGQLTTEAFFGQGTRLTVV.